The T cell receptor (beta chain) described here comes from a study of T cells in Graves' hyperthyroidism and ophthalmopathy. Amplified TCR beta CDR3 regions derived from RNA transcripts. When the TCR CDR3 underwent first-round RT-PCR, the HTBI primer set was used. Via MiXCR, TCRdb re-called the multiplex PCR reads, giving one row per CDR3 protein. The data show more than 350,000 distinct CDR3 sequences, with approximately 17% seen just once and about a third held by the top ten. Germline lookup yields CDR1 SGHAT and CDR2 FQNNGV. The CDR3 loop spans 16 amino acids. V was cut by 1 base and J by 5 bases, with 17 bases left in between.

The chain couples TRBV11-2 to TRBJ2-5, with D perhaps matching TRBD2 (5 bases). The material sequenced was blood. The TCR was taken from a woman in her twenties or thirties with Graves' hyperthyroidism that later progressed to Graves' ophthalmopathy. The CDR3 loop reads CASSLGALPREETQYF. CDR3 nucleotide sequence: TGTGCCAGCAGCTTAGGAGCACTTCCTAGGGAGGAGACCCAGTACTTC.